This TCR beta chain came from a study of cytomegalovirus exposure and HLA in healthy donors. This clone has a handful of counts. The antigen remains unidentified. The study, taken as a whole, reports: There was a cluster of highly shared sequence variants that was likely a sequencing artifact. Among the most significant clusters, several appeared linked to common viral pathogens in a later analysis. TRBV6-2, TRBV6-3 and some other V segments were excluded as indistinguishable. The authors enumerated 164 TCR beta chains as linked to cytomegalovirus.

The study ran its PCR with 60 Vbeta and 13 Jbeta primers. The method was immunoSEQ multiplex PCR; TCRdb's version includes in-frame clones alone and lacks a portion of them. The table records some 150,000 clones, less than 80% of them present only once. Trimming took 4 bases from V and 0 from J, leaving 15 bases between them. Germline V gives CDR1 LGHNA, CDR2 YNFKEQ. The CDR3 contains 16 residues. This chain connects TRBV4-2 to TRBJ1-2; D is unresolved. What was sequenced was PBMCs. This receptor was taken from a female donor in good health and CMV-seronegative. The CDR3 nucleotides read TGTGCCAGCAGCCCCGGGGAGTTCCTAACTAACTATGGCTACACCTTC. Protein sequence: CASSPGEFLTNYGYTF.